A single sample is the source of the 23 T cell receptor beta chains below, sequenced in a study of CD8+CD57+ T cells in acquired aplastic anemia. Previously, flow cytometry had revealed CD8+CD57+ cell expansion in the patients chosen for sequencing. Genomic DNA was employed as the template in profiling TCR beta VDJ and CDR3. TCRdb independently ran MiXCR on the reads; one entry per CDR3 protein. The sample yields 100,000 to 150,000 distinct CDR3 sequences, 58% seen once. Sample: sorted CD4+, CD8+, or CD8+CD57+ T cells (not recorded which) from PBMCs. Receptor source: a human donor with aplastic anemia.

The chain links TRBV9 to TRBJ1-1; D is possibly TRBD1 (5 bases). CDR1 is SGDLS and CDR2 is YYNGEE in the germline V gene. Trimming removed 0 bases at V and 4 bases at J, with 7 bases between. This CDR3 is 13 amino acids long. The CDR3 DNA reads TGTGCCAGCAGCGTAGAAAGGGGCACTGAAGCTTTCTTT. This gives the protein CASSVERGTEAFF.

Of note for this clonotype: A single base separates this from a much larger clone, so it may be a read error. The chain combines TRBV19 with TRBJ1-2, with D tentatively TRBD1 (6 bases). Germline V CDR1 and CDR2: LNHDA, SQIVND (reference sequence). The CDR3 loop spans 18 amino acids. The CDR3 loop reads CASGMSKSFGGANKGYTF. The CDR3 DNA follows: TGTGCCAGTGGTATGAGTAAATCTTTTGGGGGCGCGAATAAAGGCTACACCTTC.

The chain joins TRBV15 to TRBJ2-7; 11 nucleotides agree with TRBD2. Trimming took 3 bases from V and 6 from J; bases not matched to a gene: 7. CDR1 and CDR2 from the germline V gene are LNHNV and YYDKDF (reference sequence). The CDR3 has 15 residues. CDR3 nucleotides: TGTGCCACCAGCAGGAGATGGGGGACTAGCGGCGAGCAGTACTTC. Its translation: CATSRRWGTSGEQYF.

The chain employs TRBV11-1 and TRBJ2-1; 8 bases line up with TRBD2. This CDR3 has 17 amino acids. Germline CDR1 and CDR2: SGHAT and FQDESV (reference sequence). Trimming at V came to 1 base and at J to 0 bases, leaving 5 bases not matched to a gene. For the CDR3, the DNA is TGTGCCAGCAGCTTAGACCCGAGCGGGAGCTCCTACAATGAGCAGTTCTTC. Translated, it gives CASSLDPSGSSYNEQFF.

V and J are TRBV4-1 and TRBJ2-7; D is unclear. Germline V gene sequence: CDR1 MGHRA, CDR2 YSYEKL. The CDR3 totals 13 residues. Trimming pared 5 bases from V and 7 bases from J, leaving 15 bases between. The CDR3 spells CASSREGQVEQYF. CDR3 coding DNA: TGCGCCAGCAGCAGGGAAGGGCAGGTGGAGCAGTACTTC.

This rearrangement joins TRBV5-4 to TRBJ2-3; possibly TRBD2 for D (7 bases). The CDR3 length is 16 residues. CDR1 is SGHNT, CDR2 YYREEE, per germline (reference sequence). The V gene lost 3 bases and the J gene lost 1 base, with 15 bases spanning the gap. Here the CDR3 DNA reads TGTGCCAGCAGCTATCCGAGAGGGGGGGGCACAGATACGCAGTATTTT. Its translation is CASSYPRGGGTDTQYF.

The chain combines TRBV30 with TRBJ1-3; 7 nucleotides match TRBD1. This CDR3 is built from 15 residues. Trimming took 1 base from V and 5 from J; bases not matched to a gene: 8. Germline V CDR1 and CDR2: GTSNPN, SVGIG (reference sequence). CDR3 bases: TGTGCCTGGAGTGCCACAGGGGCGCAAAGAAACACCATATATTTT. Its translation: CAWSATGAQRNTIYF.

This chain uses TRBV19 with TRBJ2-7; D uncertain. V was trimmed by 5 bases and J by 4 bases, leaving 18 bases between them. CDR3 length: 15 residues. The germline gives CDR1 LNHDA, CDR2 SQIVND (reference sequence). The chain's CDR3 is CASSSKSQAAYEQYF. The CDR3 nucleotides read TGTGCCAGTAGTTCTAAAAGTCAGGCGGCTTACGAGCAGTACTTC.

The chain uses TRBV6-5 and TRBJ2-7; possibly TRBD2 for D (7 bases). Between the trimmed V and J ends, which lost 0 bases and 7 bases, there was a span of 13 bases. The CDR3 length is 14 residues. Germline values: CDR1 MNHEY, CDR2 SVGAGI. The CDR3 DNA reads TGTGCCAGCAGTTACTCGACGGGGGGCGGTGAGCAGTACTTC. Residues: CASSYSTGGGEQYF.

This CDR3 reads CSASELAKNIQYF. The CDR3 DNA follows: TGCAGTGCTAGTGAACTAGCCAAAAACATTCAGTACTTC. The J gene is TRBJ2-4, the V gene TRBV20-1; D is undetermined. Trimming left V 3 bases short and J 0 bases short, with 6 bases between. The germline V gene has CDR1 DFQATT and CDR2 SNEGSKA (reference sequence). This CDR3 region has 13 residues.

The chain employs TRBV5-1 and TRBJ1-1; TRBD1 is a possible D gene (5 bases). The V gene's germline CDR1 is SGHRS and CDR2 YFSETQ. The CDR3 totals 14 residues. The V end was cut by 5 bases, the J end by 0 bases, with 11 bases between. CDR3 sequence reads: CASRAGTVNTEAFF. CDR3 nucleotide sequence: TGCGCCAGCAGGGCCGGGACGGTGAACACTGAAGCTTTCTTT. The full variable domain, its missing parts supplied by reference TRBV5-1 and TRBJ1-1, is KAGVTQTPRYLIKTRGQQVTLSCSPISGHRSVSWYQQTPGQGLQFLFEYFSETQRNKGNFPGRFSGRQFSNSRSEMNVSTLELGDSALYLCASRAGTVNTEAFFGQGTRLTVV.

This clonotype appeared once. V is TRBV5-5 and J is TRBJ1-2; D not certain. From germline, CDR1 is SGHKS and CDR2 YYEKEE (reference sequence). V lost 3 bases and J lost 4, with 16 bases in between. This CDR3 region has 15 residues. DNA for the CDR3: TGTGCCAGCAGCTCGTTACGTTCAGGCCTCTATGGCTACACCTTC. Protein product: CASSSLRSGLYGYTF.

The chain uses TRBV27 and TRBJ1-1; tentatively, D is TRBD1 (5 bases). Trimming pared 6 bases from V and 5 bases from J, leaving 10 bases between. Per the germline V gene, CDR1 is MNHEY and CDR2 is SMNVEV (reference sequence). The CDR3 is 12 amino acids. CDR3 amino acids: CASSDSTTEAFF. As DNA, the CDR3 is TGTGCCAGCAGCGACAGTACTACTGAAGCTTTCTTT.

V gene TRBV9 combines with J gene TRBJ2-7; a possible D gene is TRBD1 (6 bases). V lost 2 bases, J lost 5 bases, and 11 bases lay in between. The CDR3 has 13 residues. The V gene's germline CDR1 is SGDLS and CDR2 YYNGEE. CDR3 in DNA: TGTGCCAGCAGCGTTGTGGGGGCCGACGAGCAGTACTTC. It yields the protein CASSVVGADEQYF.

This clonotype was seen ten or more times. The rearrangement links TRBV2 to TRBJ1-5; TRBD1 is a possible D gene (5 bases). V lost 9 bases and J 3 bases, leaving 9 bases between the germline ends. This CDR3 has 12 amino acids. Per germline, CDR1 SNHLY and CDR2 FYNNEI. The CDR3 DNA is TGTGCCAGTCAGGACACCAATCAGCCCCAGCATTTT. This translates into CASQDTNQPQHF.

In its sample, this clonotype was seen many times. V usage is TRBV15 and J usage is TRBJ1-1; D remains unclear. The CDR3 extends over 16 amino acids. V lost 0 bases to trimming and J lost 6 bases, with 17 bases between them. Germline lookup yields CDR1 LNHNV and CDR2 YYDKDF (reference sequence). In DNA, the CDR3 is TGTGCCACCAGCAGAGAAGGATTAGGGCTGAGCCCTGAAGCTTTCTTT. Its protein is CATSREGLGLSPEAFF.

V is TRBV2 and J is TRBJ2-7; TRBD1 might be the D (5 bases). Per the germline V gene, CDR1 is SNHLY and CDR2 is FYNNEI. V lost 5 bases and J lost 6, with 17 bases in between. This CDR3 has 14 residues. CDR3 protein: CASSLRVDTTEQYF. DNA of the CDR3: TGTGCCAGCAGTTTACGGGTGGACACTACCGAGCAGTACTTC.

J is TRBJ2-3 and V is TRBV24-1; no definite D call. The CDR3 consists of 14 residues. Germline values: CDR1 KGHDR, CDR2 SFDVKD. V lost 0 bases and J 6 bases, leaving 9 bases between the germline ends. The CDR3 spells CATSDLGVYDTQYF. Here the CDR3 DNA reads TGTGCCACCAGTGATTTGGGCGTTTACGATACGCAGTATTTT.

As DNA, the CDR3 is TGTGCCAGCAGTCCGTGGGGGGACAGGGACACAGATACGCAGTATTTT. This sequence encodes CASSPWGDRDTDTQYF. The chain joins TRBV7-9 to TRBJ2-3; the match to TRBD1 covers 9 bases. CDR3 size: 16 residues. Germline assignment: CDR1 SEHNR and CDR2 FQNEAQ (reference sequence). Germline trimming cut 6 bases from V and 2 bases from J; bases unmatched to any gene: 9.

This chain connects TRBV20-1 to TRBJ1-2, with TRBD1 identical over 10 bases. CDR1 is DFQATT, CDR2 SNEGSKA, per germline (reference sequence). The CDR3 length is 12 residues. The V segment lost 5 bases and the J segment 7 bases; nucleotides outside the gene matches: 4. The CDR3 here is CSAGGQGSGYTF. CDR3 DNA: TGCAGTGCTGGGGGACAGGGGTCTGGCTACACCTTC.

This sequence joins TRBV7-2 and TRBJ2-7; 13 positions agree with TRBD2. The CDR3 contains 17 residues. Germline V gene sequence: CDR1 SGHTA, CDR2 FQGNSA. The junction had 7 bases not matched to a gene; V was cut back by 5 bases and J by 0 bases. As DNA, the CDR3 is TGTGCCAGCAGCAGGACTAGCGGGGGCTCTGACTCCTACGAGCAGTACTTC. Amino acid sequence: CASSRTSGGSDSYEQYF.

The chain carries TRBV10-3 and TRBJ1-3; a weak D match, TRBD1 (6 bases). The ends were cut back, 2 bases at V and 0 bases at J, with 14 bases in the middle. This CDR3 is built from 17 residues. In germline, CDR1 is ENHRY, CDR2 SYGVKD. The CDR3 DNA reads as TGTGCCATCAGTGAGCCGAGGGACATGAGCTCTGGAAACACCATATATTTT. It specifies CAISEPRDMSSGNTIYF.

This clonotype was picked up many times. The rearrangement joins TRBV5-6 to TRBJ2-3; possible D gene TRBD2, 5 bases. CDR1 SGHDT and CDR2 YYEEEE come from the germline V gene. V was shortened by 4 bases and J by 1 base, with 19 bases between the two germline ends. The CDR3 consists of 17 residues. CDR3 amino acids: CASSPPPAQRGTDTQYF. The CDR3 coding sequence is TGTGCCAGCAGCCCACCCCCCGCCCAGAGGGGCACAGATACGCAGTATTTT.